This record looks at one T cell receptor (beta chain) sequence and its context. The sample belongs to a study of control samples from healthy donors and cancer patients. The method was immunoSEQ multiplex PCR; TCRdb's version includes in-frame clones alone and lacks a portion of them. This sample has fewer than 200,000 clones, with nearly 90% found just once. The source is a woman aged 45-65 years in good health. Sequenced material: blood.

Here the CDR3 reads CASSTMGLVQETQYF. The DNA for the CDR3 is TGTGCCAGCAGCACAATGGGACTAGTCCAAGAGACCCAGTACTTC. V is TRBV7-6 and J is TRBJ2-5, with 8 bases aligning to TRBD2. V lost 5 bases and J lost 1; bases outside the gene matches: 6. Germline V gene sequence: CDR1 SGHVS, CDR2 FNYEAQ. The CDR3 has 15 amino acids.